Listed below are T cell receptor beta chains from one sample, sequenced in a study of follicular helper T cells after annual influenza vaccination. Using immunoSEQ multiplex PCR, the repertoire was profiled, and TCRdb retains in-frame clones only, with some absent. Here the sample spans around 10,000 clones, approximately 79% being singletons. Specimen: CXCR5- memory CD4+ T cells sorted from blood, collected 6 weeks after influenza vaccination. These receptors all stem from an adult who received the influenza vaccine. CDR3s include the opening cysteine and the closing phenylalanine or tryptophan. Each record gives: V gene, CDR3 protein.

v_gene: TRBV7-2
CDR3aa: CASSPTPLSVLF

v_gene: TRBV5-4
CDR3aa: CASSLASSGANVLTF

v_gene: TRBV7-9
CDR3aa: CASSPGPGLAFF

v_gene: TRBV2
CDR3aa: CASSEGQGRFNYGYTF

v_gene: TRBV4-3
CDR3aa: CASSPTAVDTDTQYF

v_gene: TRBV5-1
CDR3aa: CASSLGGRGRSNEQFF

v_gene: TRBV6-4
CDR3aa: CASSRGGRVNEQFF

v_gene: TRBV6-5
CDR3aa: CASSYGPPVNYGYTF

v_gene: TRBV10-3
CDR3aa: CAISESVYEQYF

v_gene: TRBV6-5
CDR3aa: CASSYGPASSYNEQFF

v_gene: TRBV7-9
CDR3aa: CASSLVQGWIETQYF

v_gene: TRBV7-9
CDR3aa: CASSPKNKGYTF

v_gene: TRBV9
CDR3aa: CASSGMISVPTQYF

v_gene: TRBV13
CDR3aa: CASSLDGAPGANVLTF

v_gene: TRBV5-4
CDR3aa: CASSLGREHYEQYF

v_gene: TRBV6-5
CDR3aa: CASSYITVPNSPLHF

v_gene: TRBV5-1
CDR3aa: CASSFQGANYGYTF

v_gene: TRBV7-3
CDR3aa: CASSLGPDRDTEAFF

v_gene: TRBV5-5
CDR3aa: CASNRDRAYEQYF

v_gene: TRBV7-8
CDR3aa: CASSLGGQGRHEQFF

v_gene: TRBV9
CDR3aa: CASSVAGLASNEQFF

v_gene: TRBV6-5
CDR3aa: CASSYDSNYGYTF

v_gene: TRBV11-3
CDR3aa: CASSPGGVNTEAFF

v_gene: TRBV7-2
CDR3aa: CASSFGRIGNTGELFF

v_gene: TRBV7-2
CDR3aa: CASSTSGVTYEQYF

v_gene: TRBV6-6
CDR3aa: CASRPDRDYGYTF

v_gene: TRBV2
CDR3aa: CASRGDRNTEAFF

v_gene: TRBV5-1
CDR3aa: CASSPGRQSTDTQYF

v_gene: TRBV7-9
CDR3aa: CASSFVGIRNEQFF

v_gene: TRBV2
CDR3aa: CASSRVGAPQETQYF

v_gene: TRBV6-5
CDR3aa: CASSPSTRPVWKLFF

v_gene: TRBV6-4
CDR3aa: CASIQKVQDEDLGTQYF

v_gene: TRBV19
CDR3aa: CARASYSNQPQHF

v_gene: TRBV9
CDR3aa: CASSVVPLKGAEAFF

v_gene: TRBV10-3
CDR3aa: CAIGTGGRTYEQYF

v_gene: TRBV19
CDR3aa: CASTQGHSGNTIYF

v_gene: TRBV6-5
CDR3aa: CASSYHDRSYEQYF

v_gene: TRBV10-3
CDR3aa: CAISEWRGVSYEQYF

v_gene: TRBV7-2
CDR3aa: CASSPSSHEAFF

v_gene: TRBV4-2
CDR3aa: CASSQQGSDTQYF

v_gene: TRBV16
CDR3aa: CASSPMTGNGYTF